This TCR beta chain emerged from a study of T-cell reconstitution after alpha-beta-depleted transplantation in children. V gave up 2 bases and J gave up 4 bases, with 10 bases separating them. Germline CDR1 is SGHRS and CDR2 is YFSETQ. The CDR3 has 14 amino acids. This clonotype showed up just a few times. The library targeted TCRbeta and was prepared with unique molecular identifiers. TCRdb used MiXCR to reprocess the PCR reads, holding one entry per CDR3 protein. The sample shows hundreds of thousands of distinct CDR3 sequences, around 20% of them seen only once. J is TRBJ2-1 and V is TRBV5-1, with D perhaps matching TRBD2 (6 bases). The material was PBMCs from the stem cell graft donor, obtained from the stem cell graft. The TCR originated in a human donor who donated a stem cell graft to a child with acute lymphoblastic leukemia. DNA for the CDR3: TGCGCCAGCAGCTTAGGGCGGGATTACAATGAGCAGTTCTTC. It encodes CASSLGRDYNEQFF.